A selection of T cell receptor beta chains follows, all from one sample in a study of control samples from healthy donors and cancer patients. Data came from immunoSEQ multiplex PCR; TCRdb stores just in-frame clones and leaves some out. The sample shows approximately 230,000 clones, roughly 82% of them seen only once. The specimen was PBMCs. The receptor source for this set is a woman aged 55-70 years with lung cancer. The CDR3 runs from the conserved cysteine through the conserved F or W. D genes are given only for firm matches. A clone size is listed for some rows: how often the clone was seen (once, few, many), or a class if it is expanded.

J gene | D gene | clone size | V gene | CDR3 protein | CDR3 DNA
TRBJ1-5 | NA | NA | TRBV4-2 | CASSQGLTLYSNQPQHF | TGTGCCAGCAGCCAAGGATTGACACTTTATAGCAATCAGCCCCAGCATTTT
TRBJ1-3 | NA | many | TRBV5-5 | CASSLSPRTAGNTIYF | TGTGCCAGCAGCTTGTCACCGAGGACAGCTGGAAACACCATATATTTT
TRBJ2-5 | TRBD1 | NA | TRBV6-1 | CASSEDRGVQETQYF | TGTGCCAGCAGTGAGGACAGGGGGGTCCAAGAGACCCAGTACTTC
TRBJ2-1 | NA | NA | TRBV6-5 | CASSSRRDSYNEQFF | TGTGCCAGCAGTTCGCGGCGGGACTCCTACAATGAGCAGTTCTTC
TRBJ1-6 | NA | NA | TRBV5-6 | CASSLTGNSPLHF | TGTGCCAGCAGCCTTACAGGGAATTCACCCCTCCACTTT
TRBJ2-3 | NA | NA | TRBV7-9 | CASSLSGRDTQYF | TGTGCCAGCAGCTTATCAGGGAGAGATACGCAGTATTTT
TRBJ2-3 | TRBD2 | NA | TRBV3-1/TRBV3-2 | CASSQGGGSTDTQYF | TGTGCCAGCAGCCAAGGCGGGGGAAGCACAGATACGCAGTATTTT
TRBJ2-5 | NA | NA | TRBV30 | CAWSVRETQYF | TGTGCCTGGAGTGTACGAGAGACCCAGTACTTC
TRBJ1-2 | NA | NA | TRBV10-2 | CASIGGAGYGYTF | TGCGCCAGCATCGGGGGCGCAGGCTATGGCTACACCTTC
TRBJ1-2 | TRBD1 | once | TRBV7-8 | CASSPRTGPFGYTF | TGTGCCAGCAGCCCTCGGACAGGCCCGTTTGGCTACACCTTC
TRBJ2-5 | TRBD2 | NA | TRBV29-1 | CSVRRTSGGAGETQYF | TGCAGCGTCCGGAGGACTAGCGGGGGGGCCGGGGAGACCCAGTACTTC
TRBJ2-1 | NA | NA | TRBV5-5 | CASSLAAYYNEQFF | TGTGCCAGCAGCTTGGCGGCATACTACAATGAGCAGTTCTTC
TRBJ2-6 | NA | NA | TRBV7-2 | CASSLARATGANVLTF | TGTGCCAGCAGCTTAGCGCGAGCTACTGGGGCCAACGTCCTGACTTTC
TRBJ1-5 | NA | NA | TRBV7-2 | CASSLAQYSNQPQHF | TGTGCCAGCAGCTTAGCGCAGTATAGCAATCAGCCCCAGCATTTT
TRBJ2-1 | TRBD2 | NA | TRBV5-1 | CASSLHQRGAYNEQFF | TGCGCCAGCAGCTTACACCAGCGGGGGGCCTACAATGAGCAGTTCTTC
TRBJ1-1 | NA | NA | TRBV6-2/TRBV6-3 | CASSYSITNTEAFF | TGTGCCAGCAGTTACTCGATTACGAACACTGAAGCTTTCTTT
TRBJ2-1 | NA | NA | TRBV24-1 | CATSDLPGGSYNEQFF | TGTGCCACCAGTGATTTGCCGGGTGGGTCCTACAATGAGCAGTTCTTC
TRBJ1-2 | NA | NA | TRBV5-6 | CASSIGAPSHNYGYTF | TGTGCCAGCAGCATTGGGGCACCTTCCCATAACTATGGCTACACCTTC
TRBJ1-1 | NA | NA | TRBV4-1 | CASSHPGTGLEAFF | TGCGCCAGCAGCCACCCAGGAACAGGTCTTGAAGCTTTCTTT
TRBJ1-3 | TRBD1 | NA | TRBV28 | CASSSLGQGISGNTIYF | TGTGCCAGCAGTTCGCTCGGACAGGGGATCTCTGGAAACACCATATATTTT
TRBJ2-1 | TRBD2 | NA | TRBV11-3 | CASSLEGLRGEQFF | TGTGCCAGCAGCTTAGAGGGACTACGCGGTGAGCAGTTCTTC
TRBJ1-5 | TRBD1 | NA | TRBV18 | CASSPDRGRGSNQPQHF | TGTGCCAGCTCACCCGACAGGGGGCGCGGAAGCAATCAGCCCCAGCATTTT
TRBJ1-5 | NA | NA | TRBV5-1 | CASSPRGGDNQPQHF | TGCGCCAGCAGCCCGAGGGGCGGGGACAATCAGCCCCAGCATTTT
TRBJ1-2 | NA | NA | TRBV29-1 | CSVGYTYGYTF | TGCAGCGTGGGCTACACCTATGGCTACACCTTC
TRBJ2-5 | NA | NA | TRBV5-8 | CASSLGVNSGEETQYF | TGTGCCAGCAGCTTGGGGGTAAATTCAGGGGAAGAGACCCAGTACTTC
TRBJ1-5 | NA | NA | TRBV7-9 | CASSLGSYSNQPQHF | TGTGCCAGCAGCTTAGGATCTTATAGCAATCAGCCCCAGCATTTT
TRBJ2-1 | TRBD2 | once | TRBV9 | CASSVASGSNEQFF | TGTGCCAGCAGCGTAGCTAGCGGAAGCAATGAGCAGTTCTTC
TRBJ1-1 | NA | NA | TRBV27 | CASSTYRAGVTEAFF | TGTGCCAGCAGTACTTACAGGGCGGGGGTTACTGAAGCTTTCTTT
TRBJ2-4 | NA | NA | TRBV5-5 | CASSLPGTAKNIQYF | TGTGCCAGCAGCTTACCAGGGACGGCCAAAAACATTCAGTACTTC
TRBJ1-1 | NA | NA | TRBV6-5 | CASRLLENTEAFF | TGTGCCAGCAGGCTCTTGGAGAACACTGAAGCTTTCTTT
TRBJ1-2 | NA | NA | TRBV7-9 | CASSLGFNYGYTF | TGTGCCAGCAGCTTAGGTTTCAACTATGGCTACACCTTC
TRBJ1-6 | NA | NA | TRBV4-1 | CASSQEAGGSSYNSPLHF | TGCGCCAGCAGCCAAGAGGCTGGGGGGAGCTCCTATAATTCACCCCTCCACTTT
TRBJ1-5 | NA | once | TRBV2 | CASSPSIGYSNQPQHF | TGTGCCAGCAGTCCCTCTATCGGGTATAGCAATCAGCCCCAGCATTTT
TRBJ2-7 | TRBD2 | once | TRBV4-2 | CASSQGFGLAKSEQYF | TGTGCCAGCAGCCAAGGGTTTGGACTAGCGAAGTCCGAGCAGTACTTC
TRBJ2-2 | NA | NA | TRBV7-3 | CASSSQGGTGELFF | TGTGCCAGCAGCTCCCAGGGGGGCACCGGGGAGCTGTTTTTT
TRBJ2-1 | NA | NA | TRBV10-2 | CASRRFSYNEQFF | TGCGCCAGCAGGCGGTTCTCCTACAATGAGCAGTTCTTC
TRBJ1-1 | NA | NA | TRBV19 | CASSTPNARGREAFF | TGTGCCAGTAGTACCCCAAACGCGCGGGGCAGAGAAGCTTTCTTT
TRBJ2-3 | NA | NA | TRBV28 | CASSNPTVGTDTQYF | TGTGCCAGCAGTAACCCGACAGTCGGCACAGATACGCAGTATTTT
TRBJ2-1 | TRBD2 | NA | TRBV5-4 | CASSLAGGRNEQFF | TGTGCCAGCAGCTTGGCGGGGGGGCGGAATGAGCAGTTCTTC
TRBJ2-7 | TRBD2 | NA | TRBV11-2 | CASSYEAGGYEQYF | TGTGCCAGCAGCTACGAAGCGGGAGGCTACGAGCAGTACTTC
TRBJ1-6 | NA | NA | TRBV5-1 | CASSLGGREESPLHF | TGCGCCAGCAGCTTGGGGGGCAGGGAGGAATCACCCCTCCACTTT
TRBJ2-2 | TRBD1 | NA | TRBV5-1 | CASSLPPGTGINTGELFF | TGCGCCAGCAGCCTCCCCCCCGGGACAGGGATCAACACCGGGGAGCTGTTTTTT
TRBJ2-3 | TRBD2 | NA | TRBV28 | CASQTGLAGRTDTQYF | TGTGCCAGCCAGACGGGACTAGCGGGGCGCACAGATACGCAGTATTTT
TRBJ2-5 | TRBD2 | few | TRBV6-2/TRBV6-3 | CASSLTSGLAGSQYF | TGTGCCAGCAGTCTGACCTCGGGACTAGCGGGTTCCCAGTACTTC
TRBJ2-3 | NA | NA | TRBV2 | CASCEGGLVSDTQYF | TGTGCCAGCTGTGAGGGGGGGTTGGTTTCAGATACGCAGTATTTT
TRBJ1-2 | NA | NA | TRBV5-6 | CASSSLVYGYTF | TGTGCCAGCAGCTCGTTGGTCTATGGCTACACCTTC
TRBJ2-5 | NA | few | TRBV7-8 | CASSLLRGRVQETQYF | TGTGCCAGCAGCTTACTTCGAGGCAGGGTGCAAGAGACCCAGTACTTC
TRBJ2-5 | NA | NA | TRBV4-1 | CASSQGWGVQETQYF | TGCGCCAGCAGCCAAGGGTGGGGGGTCCAAGAGACCCAGTACTTC
TRBJ2-2 | NA | NA | TRBV5-6 | CASSLYGKGSGELFF | TGTGCCAGCAGCTTGTATGGGAAGGGGTCCGGGGAGCTGTTTTTT
TRBJ1-1 | TRBD1 | few | TRBV19 | CASRQTGGGEAFF | TGTGCCAGTAGGCAAACAGGGGGAGGAGAAGCTTTCTTT
TRBJ2-1 | TRBD2 | NA | TRBV24-1 | CATSDGGRRSYNEQFF | TGTGCCACCAGTGATGGCGGGAGGCGGTCCTACAATGAGCAGTTCTTC
TRBJ1-5 | NA | NA | TRBV28 | CASSLAQGGLLFPGPQHF | TGTGCCAGCAGTTTAGCCCAGGGAGGCCTACTATTCCCGGGGCCCCAGCATTTT
TRBJ2-7 | NA | NA | TRBV19 | CASTGHNEQYF | TGTGCCAGTACCGGACACAACGAGCAGTACTTC